This TCR beta chain is drawn from a study of blood T cell repertoires in COVID-19. TCRdb's copy holds only in-frame clones and misses some; the assay was immunoSEQ multiplex PCR. Among some 390,000 clones listed, 80% to 90% were seen once. The source is a young man who had recovered from COVID-19. Material for sequencing was PBMCs or T cells enriched from blood (not recorded which).

This CDR3 reads CAISQGSDQPQHF. CDR3 DNA: TGTGCCATCAGTCAGGGCAGCGATCAGCCCCAGCATTTT. The rearrangement joins TRBV10-3 to TRBJ1-5; tentative D call: TRBD1 (5 bases). V was shortened by 5 bases and J by 5 bases, with 10 bases between the two germline ends. CDR3 length: 13 amino acids. Germline CDR1 is ENHRY and CDR2 is SYGVKD.